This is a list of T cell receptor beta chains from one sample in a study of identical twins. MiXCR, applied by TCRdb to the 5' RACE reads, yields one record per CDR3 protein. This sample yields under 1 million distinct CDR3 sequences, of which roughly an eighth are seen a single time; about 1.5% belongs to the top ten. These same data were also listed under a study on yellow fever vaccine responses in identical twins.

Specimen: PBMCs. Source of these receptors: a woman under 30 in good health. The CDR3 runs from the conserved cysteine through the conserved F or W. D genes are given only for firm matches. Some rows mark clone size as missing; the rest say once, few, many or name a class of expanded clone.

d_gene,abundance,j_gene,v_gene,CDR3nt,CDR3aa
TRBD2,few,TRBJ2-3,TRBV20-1,TGCAGTGCTAGATTTCCGACTAGCAGACCCACAGATACGCAGTATTTT,CSARFPTSRPTDTQYF
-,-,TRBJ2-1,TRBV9,TGTGCCAGCAGCGTAAACGAACACAATGAGCAGTTCTTC,CASSVNEHNEQFF
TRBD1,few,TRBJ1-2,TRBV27,TGTGCCAGCAGACCGGGACAGGGGAGGGGCCACTATGGCTACACCTTC,CASRPGQGRGHYGYTF
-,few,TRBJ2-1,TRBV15,TGTGCCACCAGCAGGGCCCAGGACTCCTACAATGAGCAGTTCTTC,CATSRAQDSYNEQFF
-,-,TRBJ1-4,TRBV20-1,TGCAGTGCTAGAGATCGGAGGAGACAGGTTAATGAAAAACTGTTTTTT,CSARDRRRQVNEKLFF
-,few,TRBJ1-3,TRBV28,TGTGCCAGCAGTTTACCCCCGAACACCATATATTTT,CASSLPPNTIYF
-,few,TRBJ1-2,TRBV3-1,TGTGCCAGCAGCCAACGGGAGAACTATGGCTACACCTTC,CASSQRENYGYTF
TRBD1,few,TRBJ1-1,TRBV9,TGTGCCAGCAGCGGGAGTAACAGGGGGAACACTGAAGCTTTCTTT,CASSGSNRGNTEAFF
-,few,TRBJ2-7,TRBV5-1,TGCGCCAGCAGCCCGGAGGCAGGCTACGAGCAGTACTTC,CASSPEAGYEQYF
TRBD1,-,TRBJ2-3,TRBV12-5,TGTGCTAGTGGCCCGGGACAGAAAACAGATACGCAGTATTTT,CASGPGQKTDTQYF
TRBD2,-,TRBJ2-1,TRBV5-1,TGCGCCAGCAGCATTAGCGGGGGACCCGACAATGAGCAGTTCTTC,CASSISGGPDNEQFF
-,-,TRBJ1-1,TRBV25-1,TGTGCCAGCACCAGCGGGCAGAGCAGGAGGGAAGCTTTCTTT,CASTSGQSRREAFF